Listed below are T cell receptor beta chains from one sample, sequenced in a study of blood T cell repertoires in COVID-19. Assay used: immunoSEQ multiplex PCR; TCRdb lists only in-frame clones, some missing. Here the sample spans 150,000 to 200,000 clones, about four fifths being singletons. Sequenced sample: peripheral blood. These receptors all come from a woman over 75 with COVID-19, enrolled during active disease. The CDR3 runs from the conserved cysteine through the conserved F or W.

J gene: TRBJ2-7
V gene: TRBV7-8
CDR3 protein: CASSTRDYEQYF

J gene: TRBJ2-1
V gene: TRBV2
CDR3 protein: CASSTPGLAGAKPYNEQFF

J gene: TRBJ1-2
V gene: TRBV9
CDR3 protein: CASSAGTGGGYGYTF

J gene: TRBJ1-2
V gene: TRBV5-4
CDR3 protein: CASSLGGGDGYTF

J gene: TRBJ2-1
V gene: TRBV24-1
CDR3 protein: CATRIPGQAQGQFF

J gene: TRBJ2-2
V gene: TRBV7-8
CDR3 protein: CASCSQRRGLTTTGELFF

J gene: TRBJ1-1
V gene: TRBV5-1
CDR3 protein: CASSPGQGRHTEAFF

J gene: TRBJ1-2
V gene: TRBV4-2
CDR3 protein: CASSQHEGRDGYTF

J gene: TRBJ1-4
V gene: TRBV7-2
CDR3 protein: CASSLGGKLFF

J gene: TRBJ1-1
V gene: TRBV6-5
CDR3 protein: CASSYGWGSPEEAFF

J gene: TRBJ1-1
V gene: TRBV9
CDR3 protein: CASSDAGTGGTEAFF

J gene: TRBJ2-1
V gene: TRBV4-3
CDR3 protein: CASSQESPTSGAINEQFF

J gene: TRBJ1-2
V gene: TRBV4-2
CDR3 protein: CASSLAGGSSYGYTF

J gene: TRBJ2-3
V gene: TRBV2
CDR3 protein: CASSVGQGPDTQYF

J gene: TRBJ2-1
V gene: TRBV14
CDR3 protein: CASSQLDWHNEQFF

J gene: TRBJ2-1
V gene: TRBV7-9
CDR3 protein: CASSEPSGGAVNEQFF

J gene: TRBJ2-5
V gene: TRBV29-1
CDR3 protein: CSVALGGVVETQYF

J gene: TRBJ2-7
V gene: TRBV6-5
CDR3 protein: CASSYSRGAYEQYF

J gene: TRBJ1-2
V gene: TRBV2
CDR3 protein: CASIDSVGYGYTF

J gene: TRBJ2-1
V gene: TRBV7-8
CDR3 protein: CASSSLAGAYNEQFF

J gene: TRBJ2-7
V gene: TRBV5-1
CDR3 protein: CASSLTVPTGPGEQYF

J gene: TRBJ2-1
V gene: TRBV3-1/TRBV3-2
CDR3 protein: CASSQDRLAGMAYNEQFF

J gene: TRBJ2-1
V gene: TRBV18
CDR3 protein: CASSPTGTGSYNEQFF

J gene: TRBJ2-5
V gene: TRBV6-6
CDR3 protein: CASSSLAGTGIETQYF

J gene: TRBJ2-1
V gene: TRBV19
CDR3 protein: CASSMTGQGLDEQFF

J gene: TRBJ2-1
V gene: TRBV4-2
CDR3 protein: CASSPSWTGNNEQFF

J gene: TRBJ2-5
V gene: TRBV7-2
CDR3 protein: CASSLPGHLQETQYF

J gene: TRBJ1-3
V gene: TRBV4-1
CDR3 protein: CASSQSRTGNSGNTIYF

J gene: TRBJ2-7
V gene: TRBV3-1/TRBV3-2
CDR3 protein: CASSLGQGRYEQYF

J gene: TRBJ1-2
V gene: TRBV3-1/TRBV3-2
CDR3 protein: CASSQGGGRGGYGYTF

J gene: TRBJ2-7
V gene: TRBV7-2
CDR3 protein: CASSPGTGFSYEQYF

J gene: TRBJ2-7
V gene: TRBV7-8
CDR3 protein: CASSLGGTGGYYEQYF

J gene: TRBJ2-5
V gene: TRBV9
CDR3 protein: CASSPRLAGPQETQYF

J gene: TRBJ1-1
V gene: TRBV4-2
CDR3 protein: CASSQDLGLNTEAFF

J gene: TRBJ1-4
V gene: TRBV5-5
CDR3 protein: CASSWAGDEKLFF

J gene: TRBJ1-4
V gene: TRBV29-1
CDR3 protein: CSVLQGGGEKLFF

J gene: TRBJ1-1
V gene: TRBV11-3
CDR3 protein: CASSLEGTGAFF

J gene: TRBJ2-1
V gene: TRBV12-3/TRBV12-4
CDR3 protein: CAIAGGVYNEQFF

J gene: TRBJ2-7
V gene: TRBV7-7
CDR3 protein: CASSPSGEGEQYF

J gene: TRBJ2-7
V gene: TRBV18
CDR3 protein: CASSSWTGTEQYF

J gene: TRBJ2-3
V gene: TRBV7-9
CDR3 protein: CASSPPGLSTDTQYF

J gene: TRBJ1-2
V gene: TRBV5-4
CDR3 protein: CASSSPGVNYGYTF

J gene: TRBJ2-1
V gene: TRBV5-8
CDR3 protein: CASSFAASGGEQFF

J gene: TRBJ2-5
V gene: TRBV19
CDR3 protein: CASSTQGQETQYF

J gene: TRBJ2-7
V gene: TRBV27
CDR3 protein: CASSLKGRRLARYEQYF

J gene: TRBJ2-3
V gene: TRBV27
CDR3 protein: CASSLSGLRGTDTQYF

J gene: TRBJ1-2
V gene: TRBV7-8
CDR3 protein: CASSPREGNYGYTF

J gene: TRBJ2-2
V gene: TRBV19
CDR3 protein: CASKGQGAGVTGELFF

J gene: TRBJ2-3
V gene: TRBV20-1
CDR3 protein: CSASPPPGDTQYF

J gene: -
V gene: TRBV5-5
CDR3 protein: CASSAPRASGSYEQYF

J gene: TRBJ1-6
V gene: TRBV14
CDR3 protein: CASSQEWGSPLHF

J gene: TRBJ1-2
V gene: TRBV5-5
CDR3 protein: CASSGGQGGGYTF

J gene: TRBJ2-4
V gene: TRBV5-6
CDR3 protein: CASSPNLAGGSKNIQYF

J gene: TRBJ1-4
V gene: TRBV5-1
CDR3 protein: CASSPVGYNEKLFF

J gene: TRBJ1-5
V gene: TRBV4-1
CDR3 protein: CASSQGHGGQNNQPQHF

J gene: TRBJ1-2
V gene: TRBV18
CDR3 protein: CASSPTFADNGYTF

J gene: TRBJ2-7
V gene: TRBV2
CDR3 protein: CASRDFTYEQYF

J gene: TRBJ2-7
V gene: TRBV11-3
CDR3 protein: CASSQRGGRAYEQYF